This T cell receptor beta chain was obtained from a study of T cells in Graves' hyperthyroidism and ophthalmopathy. At the level of the study: Blood from the periphery was taken at initial diagnosis, before any treatment. Study-wide points: Blood also held most thyroid clonotypes expanded beyond 0.001.

Uncontrolled infection, other autoimmune disease, pregnancy or lactation led to exclusion. TCR beta CDR3 sequences were amplified from RNA transcripts. First-round RT-PCR of the TCR CDR3 relied on the HTBI primer set. TCRdb reprocessed the multiplex PCR reads with MiXCR, giving one entry per CDR3 protein. This sample yields 210,000 or so distinct CDR3 sequences, of which approximately 17% are seen a single time; approximately 50% belongs to the top ten. The table lists this clonotype with many counts. Its antigen remains unknown. CDR1 is LGHDT, CDR2 YNNKEL, per germline (reference sequence). The V gene lost 4 bases and the J gene lost 5 bases, with 11 bases spanning the gap. The length of the CDR3 is 13 residues.

The receptor was isolated from a man in his forties or fifties with Graves' hyperthyroidism. The V call is TRBV3-1, the J call TRBJ1-2; TRBD1 might be the D (6 bases). Sequencing input: blood. CDR3 coding DNA: TGTGCCAGCAGCCTCCGGGACATGTATGGCTACACCTTC. Translation gives CASSLRDMYGYTF.